The 10 T cell receptor beta chains presented below share a single source sample, sequenced in a study of TIL therapy for anti-PD-1-resistant metastatic lung cancer. The time point was: pre-treatment sample, taken before nivolumab and TIL therapy. The immunoSEQ assay was v3. Here immunoSEQ multiplex PCR was the method, and the copy in TCRdb shows in-frame clones only, minus some. The table has under 60,000 clones, 80% to 90% seen once. This material consisted of blood, taken at baseline. The source of these receptors is a person between 25 and 79 years old with non-small cell lung cancer.

This chain uses TRBV30 with TRBJ1-2, with TRBD1 as a possible D gene (5 bases). The V gene's germline CDR1 is GTSNPN and CDR2 SVGIG (reference sequence). This CDR3 region has 13 residues. V was trimmed by 2 bases and J by 7 bases, leaving 14 bases between them. The CDR3 reads CAWSPQGGGGYTF. As DNA, the CDR3 is TGTGCCTGGAGTCCCCAGGGTGGTGGTGGCTACACCTTC.

The V gene is TRBV6-2 or TRBV6-3, the J gene TRBJ2-7; D perhaps matches TRBD2 (6 bases). The CDR3 extends over 12 amino acids. Germline lookup yields CDR1 MNHEY and CDR2 SVGEGT. Trimming took 6 bases from V and 6 from J, leaving 12 bases between them. In DNA form, the CDR3 reads TGTGCCAGCAGCACTGGACTATCCGAGCAGTACTTC. Translated: CASSTGLSEQYF.

The chain combines TRBV6-5 with TRBJ2-1, with 12 bases identical to TRBD2. The CDR3 is 15 residues long. With V trimmed by 8 bases and J by 10 bases, 12 bases remained unmatched. CDR1 is MNHEY, CDR2 SVGAGI, per germline. The chain's CDR3 is CASQGASGRAIEQFF. CDR3 coding DNA: TGTGCCAGCCAGGGGGCTAGCGGGAGGGCTATCGAGCAGTTCTTC.

The chain joins TRBV6-5 to TRBJ2-3; TRBD1 is a possible D gene (5 bases). The CDR3 covers 16 residues. The germline gives CDR1 MNHEY, CDR2 SVGAGI. V lost 2 bases and J 0 bases, leaving 12 bases between the germline ends. The CDR3 bases are TGTGCCAGCAGTTACAGGCCAGGGCGTAGCACAGATACGCAGTATTTT. Encoded protein: CASSYRPGRSTDTQYF.

J is TRBJ1-1 and V is TRBV19; D may be TRBD1 (5 bases). CDR1 and CDR2 (germline): LNHDA, SQIVND (reference sequence). Trimming took off 7 bases at V and 5 bases at J, with 14 bases between the two ends. This CDR3 is 13 amino acids long. DNA for the CDR3: TGTGCCAGTATGGGGTTCAGGGCTACTGAAGCTTTCTTT. It codes for CASMGFRATEAFF.

This clone was seen more than once but under ten times. The chain joins TRBV14 to TRBJ2-7, with D hard to call. The V gene's germline CDR1 is SGHDN and CDR2 FVKESK. Trimming removed 1 base at V and 5 bases at J, with 9 bases between. CDR3 length equals 13 residues. The CDR3 DNA is TGTGCCAGCAGCCAAGTGAACCCCCACGAGCAGTACTTC. This encodes CASSQVNPHEQYF.

The chain combines TRBV27 with TRBJ1-1; 7 bases agree with TRBD1. Trimming took 3 bases from V and 5 from J; bases not matched to a gene: 3. The CDR3 has 13 amino acids. Germline CDR1 MNHEY, CDR2 SMNVEV (reference sequence). This chain's CDR3 is CASSFQGGTEAFF. CDR3 in DNA: TGTGCCAGCAGTTTCCAGGGGGGAACTGAAGCTTTCTTT.

The CDR3 DNA reads TGTGCCAGCAGCTTACCCCCCGGGAACCCTACCTACGAGCAGTACTTC. It codes for CASSLPPGNPTYEQYF. V gene TRBV7-2 combines with J gene TRBJ2-7, with a weak D call TRBD2 (5 bases). Trimming took off 2 bases at V and 2 bases at J, with 16 bases between the two ends. The CDR3 spans 16 residues. Per germline, CDR1 SGHTA and CDR2 FQGNSA.

The CDR3 is CATQGRNEQFF. The CDR3, as DNA: TGTGCCACTCAGGGGAGGAATGAGCAGTTCTTC. The rearrangement uses TRBV24-1 and TRBJ2-1; D tentatively reads TRBD1 or TRBD2 (6 bases each). The V gene's germline CDR1 is KGHDR and CDR2 SFDVKD. V shed 10 bases and J shed 7 bases, with 10 bases lying between them. The CDR3 length is 11 residues.

The chain combines TRBV19 with TRBJ1-1; D gene ambiguous. The CDR3 has 11 residues. Germline V gene lookup returns CDR1 LNHDA and CDR2 SQIVND (reference sequence). V lost 5 bases, J lost 8 bases, and 9 bases lay in between. CDR3 sequence reads: CASSDRYEAFF. CDR3 nucleotides: TGTGCCAGTAGTGATCGGTACGAAGCTTTCTTT.